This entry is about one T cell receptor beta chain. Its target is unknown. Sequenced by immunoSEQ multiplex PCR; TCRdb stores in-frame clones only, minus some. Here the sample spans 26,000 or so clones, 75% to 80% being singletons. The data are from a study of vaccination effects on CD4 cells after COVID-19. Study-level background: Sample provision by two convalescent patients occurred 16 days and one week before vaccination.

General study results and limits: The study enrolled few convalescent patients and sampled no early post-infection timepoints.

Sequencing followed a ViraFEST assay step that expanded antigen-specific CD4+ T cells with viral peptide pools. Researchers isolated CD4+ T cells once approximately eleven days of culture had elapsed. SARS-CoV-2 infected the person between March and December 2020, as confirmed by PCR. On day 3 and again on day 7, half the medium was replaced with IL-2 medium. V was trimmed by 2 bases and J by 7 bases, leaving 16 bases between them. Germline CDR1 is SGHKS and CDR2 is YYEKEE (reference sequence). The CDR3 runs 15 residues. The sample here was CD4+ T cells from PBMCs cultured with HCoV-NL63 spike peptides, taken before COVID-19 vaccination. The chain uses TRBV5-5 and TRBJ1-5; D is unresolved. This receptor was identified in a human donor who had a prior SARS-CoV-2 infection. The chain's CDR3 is CASSLVMNTNQPQHF. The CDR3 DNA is TGTGCCAGCAGCTTAGTAATGAATACTAACCAGCCCCAGCATTTT.